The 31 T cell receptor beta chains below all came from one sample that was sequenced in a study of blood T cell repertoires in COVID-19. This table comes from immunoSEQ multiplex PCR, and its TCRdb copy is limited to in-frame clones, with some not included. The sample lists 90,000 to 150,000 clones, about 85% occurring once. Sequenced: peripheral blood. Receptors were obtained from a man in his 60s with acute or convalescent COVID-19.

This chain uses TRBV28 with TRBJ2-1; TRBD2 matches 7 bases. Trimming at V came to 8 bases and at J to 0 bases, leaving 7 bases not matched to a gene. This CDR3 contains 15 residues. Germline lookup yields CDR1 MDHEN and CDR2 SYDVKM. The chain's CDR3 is CASRGVGISYNEQFF. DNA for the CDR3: TGTGCCAGCCGGGGGGTCGGGATCTCCTACAATGAGCAGTTCTTC.

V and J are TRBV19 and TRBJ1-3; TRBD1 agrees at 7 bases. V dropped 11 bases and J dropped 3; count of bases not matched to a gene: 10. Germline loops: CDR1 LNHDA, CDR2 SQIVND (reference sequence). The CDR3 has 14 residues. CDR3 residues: CAGSPTGSGNTIYF. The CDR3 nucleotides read TGTGCCGGATCCCCGACAGGGAGTGGAAACACCATATATTTT.

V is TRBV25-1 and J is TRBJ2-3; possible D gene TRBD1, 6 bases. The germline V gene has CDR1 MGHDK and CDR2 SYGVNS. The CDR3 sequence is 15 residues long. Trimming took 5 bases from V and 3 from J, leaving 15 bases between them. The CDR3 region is CASSLRLGGTDTQYF. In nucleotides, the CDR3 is TGTGCCAGCAGTCTACGTTTAGGGGGTACAGATACGCAGTATTTT.

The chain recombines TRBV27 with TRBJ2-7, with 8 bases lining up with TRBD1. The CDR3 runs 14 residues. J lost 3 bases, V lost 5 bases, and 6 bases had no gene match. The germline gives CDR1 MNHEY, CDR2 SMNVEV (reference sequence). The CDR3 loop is CASSLTGELYEQYF. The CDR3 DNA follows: TGTGCCAGCAGTCTGACAGGGGAGCTCTACGAGCAGTACTTC.

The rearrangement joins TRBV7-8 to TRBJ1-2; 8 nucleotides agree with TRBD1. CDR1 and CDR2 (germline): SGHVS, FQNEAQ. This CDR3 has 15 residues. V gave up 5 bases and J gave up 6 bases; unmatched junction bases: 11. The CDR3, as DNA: TGTGCCAGCAGCGCCCGGACAGGGTCGTTTAATGGCTACACCTTC. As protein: CASSARTGSFNGYTF.

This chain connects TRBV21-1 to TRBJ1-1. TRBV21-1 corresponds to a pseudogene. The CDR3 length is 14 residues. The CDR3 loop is CASPYAGWGTEAFF. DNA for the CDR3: TGTGCCAGCCCCTATGCGGGGTGGGGCACTGAAGCTTTCTTT.

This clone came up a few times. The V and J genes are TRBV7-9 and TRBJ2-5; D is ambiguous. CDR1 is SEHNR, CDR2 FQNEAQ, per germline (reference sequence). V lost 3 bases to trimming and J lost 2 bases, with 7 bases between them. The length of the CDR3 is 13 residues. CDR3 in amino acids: CASSLSLQETQYF. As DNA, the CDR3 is TGTGCCAGCAGCTTGAGCTTACAAGAGACCCAGTACTTC.

CDR3 bases: TGTGCCAGTAGTATAGAGGGACTAGCGGGCCGCAATGAGCAGTTCTTC. As protein: CASSIEGLAGRNEQFF. This rearrangement joins TRBV19 to TRBJ2-1; 12 nucleotides line up with TRBD2. Unmatched junction bases numbered 3, after V lost 0 bases and J lost 6 bases. Germline CDR1 is LNHDA and CDR2 is SQIVND (reference sequence). This CDR3 spans 16 amino acids.

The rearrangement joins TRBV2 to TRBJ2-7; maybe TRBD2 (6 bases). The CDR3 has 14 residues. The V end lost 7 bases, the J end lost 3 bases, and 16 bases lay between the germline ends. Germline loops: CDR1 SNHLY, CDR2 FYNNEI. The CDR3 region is CASMGTPGVYEQYF. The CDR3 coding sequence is TGTGCCAGCATGGGGACGCCGGGAGTCTACGAGCAGTACTTC.

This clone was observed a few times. CDR3 sequence: CASSFPPDRGSYEQYF. DNA for the CDR3: TGTGCCAGCAGCTTCCCCCCGGACAGGGGTTCCTACGAGCAGTACTTC. This chain uses TRBV11-2 with TRBJ2-7, with TRBD1 matching over 9 bases. This CDR3 region has 16 residues. The V gene's germline CDR1 is SGHAT and CDR2 FQNNGV. After removal of 3 bases from V and 1 base from J, the junction contained 7 bases not matched to a gene.

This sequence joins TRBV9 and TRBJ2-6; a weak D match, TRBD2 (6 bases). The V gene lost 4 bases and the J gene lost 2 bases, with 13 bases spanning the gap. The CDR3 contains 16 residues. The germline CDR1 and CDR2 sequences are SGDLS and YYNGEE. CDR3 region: CASSSPRRAGANVLTF. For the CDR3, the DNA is TGTGCCAGCAGCTCACCCCGGAGGGCTGGGGCCAACGTCCTGACTTTC. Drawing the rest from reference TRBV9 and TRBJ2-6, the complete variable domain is DSGVTQTPKHLITATGQRVTLRCSPRSGDLSVYWYQQSLDQGLQFLIQYYNGEERAKGNILERFSAQQFPDLHSELNLSSLELGDSALYFCASSSPRRAGANVLTFGAGSRLTVL.

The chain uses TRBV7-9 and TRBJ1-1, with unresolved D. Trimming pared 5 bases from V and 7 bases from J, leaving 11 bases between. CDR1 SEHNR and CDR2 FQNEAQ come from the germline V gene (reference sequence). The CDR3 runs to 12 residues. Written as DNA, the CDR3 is TGTGCCAGCAGCCCGTTGAGGAATGAAGCTTTCTTT. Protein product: CASSPLRNEAFF.

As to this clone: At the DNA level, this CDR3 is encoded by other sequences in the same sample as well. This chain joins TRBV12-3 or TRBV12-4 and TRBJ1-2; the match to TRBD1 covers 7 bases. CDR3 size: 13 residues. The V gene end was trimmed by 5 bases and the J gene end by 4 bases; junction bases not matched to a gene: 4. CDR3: CASSRGQFYGYTF. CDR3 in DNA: TGTGCCAGCAGTAGGGGACAGTTCTATGGCTACACCTTC.

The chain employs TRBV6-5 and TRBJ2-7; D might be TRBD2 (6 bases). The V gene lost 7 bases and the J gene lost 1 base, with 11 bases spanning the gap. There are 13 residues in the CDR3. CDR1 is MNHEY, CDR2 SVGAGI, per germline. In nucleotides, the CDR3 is TGTGCCAGCACTCTAGCGAGGTCCTACGAGCAGTACTTC. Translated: CASTLARSYEQYF.

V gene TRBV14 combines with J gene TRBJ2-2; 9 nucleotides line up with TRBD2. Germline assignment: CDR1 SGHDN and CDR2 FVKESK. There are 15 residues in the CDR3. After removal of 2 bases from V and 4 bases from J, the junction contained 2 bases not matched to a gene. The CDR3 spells CASSQKLAGTGELFF. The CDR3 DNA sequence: TGTGCCAGCAGCCAAAAACTAGCGGGCACCGGGGAGCTGTTTTTT.

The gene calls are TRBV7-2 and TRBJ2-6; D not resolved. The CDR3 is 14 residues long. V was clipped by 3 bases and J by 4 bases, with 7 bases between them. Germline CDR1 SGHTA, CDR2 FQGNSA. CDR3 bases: TGTGCCAGCAGCTTGGGCTCAGGGGCCAACGTCCTGACTTTC. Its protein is CASSLGSGANVLTF.

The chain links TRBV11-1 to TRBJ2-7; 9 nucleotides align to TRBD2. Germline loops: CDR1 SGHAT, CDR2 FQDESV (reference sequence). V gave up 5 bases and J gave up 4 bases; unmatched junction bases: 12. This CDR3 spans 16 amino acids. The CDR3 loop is CASSHGGLAGSYEQYF. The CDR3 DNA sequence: TGTGCCAGCAGCCACGGCGGGCTAGCGGGAAGTTACGAGCAGTACTTC.

The CDR3 DNA follows: TGTGCCACCCGGGAGAGAGAGACAACCTACGAGCAGTACTTC. It translates to CATRERETTYEQYF. The chain is built from TRBV28 and TRBJ2-7, with D possibly matching TRBD2 (6 bases). CDR3 length equals 14 residues. V lost 10 bases and J lost 2, with 18 bases in between. In germline, CDR1 is MDHEN, CDR2 SYDVKM.

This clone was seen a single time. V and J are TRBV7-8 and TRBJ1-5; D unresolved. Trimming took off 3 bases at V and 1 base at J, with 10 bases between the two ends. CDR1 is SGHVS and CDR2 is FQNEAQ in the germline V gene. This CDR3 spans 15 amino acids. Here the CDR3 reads CASSFGGFSNQPQHF. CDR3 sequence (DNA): TGTGCCAGCAGCTTCGGCGGGTTCAGCAATCAGCCCCAGCATTTT.

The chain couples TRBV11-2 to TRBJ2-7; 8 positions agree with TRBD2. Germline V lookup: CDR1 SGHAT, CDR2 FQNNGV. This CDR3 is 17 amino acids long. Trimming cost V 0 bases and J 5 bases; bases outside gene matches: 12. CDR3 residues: CASSLDRWVAGRDEQYF. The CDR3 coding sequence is TGTGCCAGCAGCTTAGACCGGTGGGTAGCGGGAAGGGACGAGCAGTACTTC.

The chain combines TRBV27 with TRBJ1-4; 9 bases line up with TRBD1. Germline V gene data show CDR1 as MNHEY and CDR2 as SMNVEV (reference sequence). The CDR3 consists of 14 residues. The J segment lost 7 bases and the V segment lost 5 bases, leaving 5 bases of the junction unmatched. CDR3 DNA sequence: TGTGCCAGCAGTCTCGACAGGGGGAGTGAAAAACTGTTTTTT. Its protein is CASSLDRGSEKLFF.

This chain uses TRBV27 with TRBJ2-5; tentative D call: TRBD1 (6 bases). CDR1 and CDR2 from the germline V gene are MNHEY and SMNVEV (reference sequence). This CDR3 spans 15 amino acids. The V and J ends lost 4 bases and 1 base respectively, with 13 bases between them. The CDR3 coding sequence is TGTGCCAGCAGTTCAACACAGGGCCTCCAAGAGACCCAGTACTTC. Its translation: CASSSTQGLQETQYF.

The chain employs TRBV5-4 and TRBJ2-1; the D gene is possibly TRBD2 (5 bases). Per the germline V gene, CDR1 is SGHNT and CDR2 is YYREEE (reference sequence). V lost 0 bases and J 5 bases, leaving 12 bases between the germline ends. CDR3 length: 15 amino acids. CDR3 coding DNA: TGTGCCAGCAGCTTGGCCGGGGTCGTGAACAATGAGCAGTTCTTC. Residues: CASSLAGVVNNEQFF.

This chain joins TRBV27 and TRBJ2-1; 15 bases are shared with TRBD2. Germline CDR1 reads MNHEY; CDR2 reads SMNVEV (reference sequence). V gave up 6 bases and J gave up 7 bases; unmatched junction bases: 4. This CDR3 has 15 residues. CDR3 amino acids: CASSPGTSGRNEQFF. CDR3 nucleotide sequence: TGTGCCAGCAGCCCCGGGACTAGCGGGAGGAATGAGCAGTTCTTC.

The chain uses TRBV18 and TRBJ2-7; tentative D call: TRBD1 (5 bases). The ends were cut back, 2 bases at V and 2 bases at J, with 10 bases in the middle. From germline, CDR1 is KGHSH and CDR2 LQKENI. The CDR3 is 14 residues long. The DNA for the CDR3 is TGTGCCAGCTCACCAAGCACAGGTCCCTACGAGCAGTACTTC. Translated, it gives CASSPSTGPYEQYF.

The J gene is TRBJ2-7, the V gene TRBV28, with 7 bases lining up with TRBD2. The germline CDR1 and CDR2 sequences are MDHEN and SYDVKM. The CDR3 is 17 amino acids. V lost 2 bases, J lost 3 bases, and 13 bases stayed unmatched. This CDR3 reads CASSLIGLADRYYEQYF. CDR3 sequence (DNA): TGTGCCAGCAGTTTAATCGGCCTAGCGGATAGATACTACGAGCAGTACTTC.

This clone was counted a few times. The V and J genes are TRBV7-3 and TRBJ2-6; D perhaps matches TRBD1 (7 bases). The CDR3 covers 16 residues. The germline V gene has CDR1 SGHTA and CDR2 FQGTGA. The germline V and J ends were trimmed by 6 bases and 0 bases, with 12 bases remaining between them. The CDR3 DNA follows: TGTGCCAGCAGGGGCAGGGGGGCCTCTGGGGCCAACGTCCTGACTTTC. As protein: CASRGRGASGANVLTF.

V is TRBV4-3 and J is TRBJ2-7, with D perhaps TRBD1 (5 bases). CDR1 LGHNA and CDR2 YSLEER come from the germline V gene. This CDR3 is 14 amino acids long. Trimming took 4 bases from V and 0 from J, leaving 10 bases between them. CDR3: CASSRTRNSYEQYF. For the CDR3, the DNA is TGCGCCAGCAGCCGGACACGTAACTCCTACGAGCAGTACTTC.

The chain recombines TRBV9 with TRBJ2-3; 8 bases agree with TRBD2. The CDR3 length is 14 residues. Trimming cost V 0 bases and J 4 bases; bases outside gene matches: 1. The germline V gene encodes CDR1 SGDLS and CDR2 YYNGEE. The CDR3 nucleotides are TGTGCCAGCAGCGTAGAAGCGGGAGCAGATACGCAGTATTTT. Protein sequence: CASSVEAGADTQYF. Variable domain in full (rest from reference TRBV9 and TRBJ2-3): DSGVTQTPKHLITATGQRVTLRCSPRSGDLSVYWYQQSLDQGLQFLIQYYNGEERAKGNILERFSAQQFPDLHSELNLSSLELGDSALYFCASSVEAGADTQYFGPGTRLTVL.

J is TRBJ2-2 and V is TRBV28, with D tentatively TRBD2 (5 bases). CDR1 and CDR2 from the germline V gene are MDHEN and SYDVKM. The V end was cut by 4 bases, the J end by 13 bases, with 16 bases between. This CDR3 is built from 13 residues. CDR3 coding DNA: TGTGCCAGCAGTTCCGGACCTCAACGGGGGCTGTTTTTT. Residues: CASSSGPQRGLFF. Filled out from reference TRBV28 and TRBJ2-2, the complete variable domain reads DVKVTQSSRYLVKRTGEKVFLECVQDMDHENMFWYRQDPGLGLRLIYFSYDVKMKEKGDIPEGYSVSREKKERFSLILESASTNQTSMYLCASSSGPQRGLFFGEGSRLTVL.

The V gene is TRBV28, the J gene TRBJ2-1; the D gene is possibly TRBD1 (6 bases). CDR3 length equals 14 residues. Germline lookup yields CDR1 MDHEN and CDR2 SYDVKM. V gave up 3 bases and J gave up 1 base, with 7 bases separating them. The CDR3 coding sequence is TGTGCCAGCAGTTTGCAGGGGTCCTACAATGAGCAGTTCTTC. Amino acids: CASSLQGSYNEQFF.